The 3 T cell receptor beta chains in this list originate from one sample, sequenced in a study of T cell repertoires in cytomegalovirus infection. TCRdb analysed the reads with MiXCR anew, one entry per CDR3 protein. The table shows about 180,000 distinct CDR3 sequences, with about 15% occurring only once. What was sequenced was PBMCs. These receptor sequences come from a human donor in good health (CMV status not recorded). Some clones in this sample may be carry-over from other donors' samples.

The V gene is TRBV7-3, the J gene TRBJ2-1, with D perhaps TRBD1 (6 bases). This CDR3 contains 13 residues. Germline V gene sequence: CDR1 SGHTA, CDR2 FQGTGA. Trimming stripped 2 bases from V and 8 bases from J, with 10 bases between. In DNA form, the CDR3 reads TGTGCCAGCAGCTTATATGGGGGCTATGAGCAGTTCTTC. Residues: CASSLYGGYEQFF.

A few counts support this clonotype. V gene TRBV20-1 combines with J gene TRBJ1-1; D uncertain. V was clipped by 6 bases and J by 4 bases, with 15 bases between them. Per germline, CDR1 DFQATT and CDR2 SNEGSKA (reference sequence). The CDR3 length is 13 residues. CDR3 sequence (DNA): TGCAGTGCCCCCCGCCCGGGTAGCACTGAAGCTTTCTTT. Its protein product is CSAPRPGSTEAFF.

To note about this clonotype: This may arise from a read error, as a much more abundant clone is one base away. The rearrangement uses TRBV19 and TRBJ2-2; TRBD1 matches at 8 bases. The length of the CDR3 is 15 residues. CDR1 and CDR2 (germline): LNHDA, SQIVND (reference sequence). V trimming: 8 bases; J trimming: 6 bases; junction bases outside the gene matches: 11. The CDR3 sequence is CASQTQTGAAGELFF. The CDR3 region has the DNA TGTGCCAGTCAAACCCAGACAGGGGCGGCCGGGGAGCTGTTTTTT.